This is a list of T cell receptor beta chains from one sample in a study of cytomegalovirus exposure and HLA in healthy donors. The table came from immunoSEQ multiplex PCR; TCRdb's copy has only in-frame clones and leaves some out. The sample has about 70,000 clones, 70% to 85% seen once; the top ten hold over 10%. Sequenced sample: PBMCs. These receptors came from a human donor in good health. The CDR3 runs from the conserved cysteine through the conserved F or W. The D gene is left open where the match is weak. Part of the rows lack a size; the others show once, few, many or a class for expanded clones.

j_gene: TRBJ1-1; d_gene: -; v_gene: TRBV18; abundance: few; CDR3nt: TGTGCCAGCTCACCGTTCCAGGGGAGCACTGAAGCTTTCTTT; CDR3aa: CASSPFQGSTEAFF
j_gene: TRBJ2-7; d_gene: TRBD2; v_gene: TRBV7-3; abundance: -; CDR3nt: TGTGCCAGCAGGCCAGCGGGAGGAAAAGAGCAGTACTTC; CDR3aa: CASRPAGGKEQYF
j_gene: TRBJ2-3; d_gene: TRBD2; v_gene: TRBV5-1; abundance: -; CDR3nt: TGCGCCAGCAGCTTGGAAGGCGGGAGATACTCAGATACGCAGTATTTT; CDR3aa: CASSLEGGRYSDTQYF
j_gene: TRBJ1-2; d_gene: TRBD1; v_gene: TRBV6-5; abundance: few; CDR3nt: TGTGCCAGCAGTCCGGGACAGTTGGATGGCTACACCTTC; CDR3aa: CASSPGQLDGYTF
j_gene: TRBJ2-7; d_gene: -; v_gene: TRBV27; abundance: -; CDR3nt: TGTGCCAGCAGTCCTTCAGCGGCGTTCTCCTACGAGCAGTACTTC; CDR3aa: CASSPSAAFSYEQYF
j_gene: TRBJ2-5; d_gene: -; v_gene: TRBV5-6; abundance: -; CDR3nt: TGTGCCAGCAGTTTTACTCAGACCCAGTACTTC; CDR3aa: CASSFTQTQYF
j_gene: TRBJ1-4; d_gene: -; v_gene: TRBV15; abundance: -; CDR3nt: TGTGCCACCAGTCCTGAAGGGGAAAGTGAAAAACTGTTTTTT; CDR3aa: CATSPEGESEKLFF
j_gene: TRBJ2-1; d_gene: -; v_gene: TRBV6-5; abundance: -; CDR3nt: TGTGCCAGCACCGACTTCGGGAATGAGCAGTTCTTC; CDR3aa: CASTDFGNEQFF
j_gene: TRBJ1-1; d_gene: -; v_gene: TRBV19; abundance: -; CDR3nt: TGTGCCAGTAGTCACACTCAGCGGACTGAAGCTTTCTTT; CDR3aa: CASSHTQRTEAFF
j_gene: TRBJ1-6; d_gene: TRBD1; v_gene: TRBV6-6; abundance: -; CDR3nt: TGTGCCAGCGCAGGGGGGAATTCACCCCTCCACTTT; CDR3aa: CASAGGNSPLHF
j_gene: TRBJ2-7; d_gene: TRBD1; v_gene: TRBV11-2; abundance: -; CDR3nt: TGTGCCAGCAGCGAGGTTAACAGGGGTCCCCCCTACGAGCAGTACTTC; CDR3aa: CASSEVNRGPPYEQYF
j_gene: TRBJ1-1; d_gene: -; v_gene: TRBV2; abundance: few; CDR3nt: TGTGCCAGCAGCTACAGGTCCGAAGCTTTCTTT; CDR3aa: CASSYRSEAFF
j_gene: TRBJ2-1; d_gene: TRBD2; v_gene: TRBV27; abundance: -; CDR3nt: TGTGCCAGCAGTTTAGTAACTAGCGGGAGCCACAATGAGCAGTTCTTC; CDR3aa: CASSLVTSGSHNEQFF
j_gene: TRBJ1-1; d_gene: TRBD1; v_gene: TRBV5-1; abundance: once; CDR3nt: TGCGCCAGCAGCCCGACAGGGTTGAACACTGAAGCTTTCTTT; CDR3aa: CASSPTGLNTEAFF
j_gene: TRBJ1-2; d_gene: TRBD1; v_gene: TRBV11-2; abundance: -; CDR3nt: TGTGCCAGCAGCACCGACCAGGGGGCGGTTGGTGGCTACACCTTC; CDR3aa: CASSTDQGAVGGYTF
j_gene: TRBJ1-2; d_gene: TRBD1; v_gene: TRBV30; abundance: -; CDR3nt: TGTGCCTGGAGTGTACATCCCCGAACAGGGGCCAACTATGGCTACACCTTC; CDR3aa: CAWSVHPRTGANYGYTF
j_gene: TRBJ2-7; d_gene: TRBD1; v_gene: TRBV6-6; abundance: once; CDR3nt: TGTGCCAGCACCTGGGGACAGGGGGCGAGTGAGCAGTACTTC; CDR3aa: CASTWGQGASEQYF
j_gene: TRBJ2-1; d_gene: -; v_gene: TRBV7-3; abundance: -; CDR3nt: TGTGCCAGCAGCTTGTCTCGGGACTGGGGCAATGAGCAGTTCTTC; CDR3aa: CASSLSRDWGNEQFF
j_gene: TRBJ2-5; d_gene: TRBD1; v_gene: TRBV29-1; abundance: -; CDR3nt: TGCAGCGTTGAAGATCCAGGGGGACGGGAGACCCAGTACTTC; CDR3aa: CSVEDPGGRETQYF
j_gene: TRBJ1-5; d_gene: TRBD1; v_gene: TRBV19; abundance: -; CDR3nt: TGTGCCAGTATCGACAGGGGCTATAGCAATCAGCCCCAGCATTTT; CDR3aa: CASIDRGYSNQPQHF
j_gene: TRBJ1-2; d_gene: TRBD1; v_gene: TRBV6-6; abundance: -; CDR3nt: TGTGCCAGCCTGGGAGGACAGGGGGCGAACTATGGCTACACCTTC; CDR3aa: CASLGGQGANYGYTF
j_gene: TRBJ1-3; d_gene: TRBD1; v_gene: TRBV5-6; abundance: -; CDR3nt: TGTGCCAGCAGCCGGACAGGTCGCTCTGGAAACACCATATATTTT; CDR3aa: CASSRTGRSGNTIYF
j_gene: TRBJ1-2; d_gene: -; v_gene: TRBV19; abundance: -; CDR3nt: TGTGCCAGTAGTATAAGGGGAGGCTACACCTTC; CDR3aa: CASSIRGGYTF
j_gene: TRBJ1-2; d_gene: -; v_gene: TRBV27; abundance: -; CDR3nt: TGTGCCAGCAGTTACAAGGGGAACTATGGCTACACCTTC; CDR3aa: CASSYKGNYGYTF
j_gene: TRBJ2-7; d_gene: TRBD1; v_gene: TRBV5-1; abundance: -; CDR3nt: TGCGCCAGCAGCTTCCGACAGGGCAGGGAGCAGTACTTC; CDR3aa: CASSFRQGREQYF
j_gene: TRBJ1-1; d_gene: TRBD1; v_gene: TRBV29-1; abundance: -; CDR3nt: TGCAGCGGTCGACAGGGGGGAACTGAAGCTTTCTTT; CDR3aa: CSGRQGGTEAFF
j_gene: TRBJ1-2; d_gene: TRBD1; v_gene: TRBV7-9; abundance: -; CDR3nt: TGTTCCAGCAGCTCCGGGACAGATGACTATGGCTACACCTTC; CDR3aa: CSSSSGTDDYGYTF
j_gene: TRBJ1-5; d_gene: -; v_gene: TRBV27; abundance: -; CDR3nt: TGTGCCAGCAGTTTATCGGCCGGGGGGCAGCCCCAGCATTTT; CDR3aa: CASSLSAGGQPQHF
j_gene: TRBJ2-4; d_gene: -; v_gene: TRBV29-1; abundance: once; CDR3nt: TGCAGCGTGGGGTTTGGACTACTAGCCAAAAACATTCAGTACTTC; CDR3aa: CSVGFGLLAKNIQYF
j_gene: TRBJ1-2; d_gene: -; v_gene: TRBV4-1; abundance: -; CDR3nt: TGCGCCAGCAGCCAAGTATATGAGGTTGGGGGGGCGTATGGCTACACCTTC; CDR3aa: CASSQVYEVGGAYGYTF
j_gene: TRBJ2-5; d_gene: TRBD2; v_gene: TRBV5-1; abundance: -; CDR3nt: TGCGCCAGCAGCTGGGCGGCGGGAGGGGCGCGAGAGACCCAGTACTTC; CDR3aa: CASSWAAGGARETQYF
j_gene: TRBJ1-5; d_gene: TRBD1; v_gene: TRBV6-1; abundance: once; CDR3nt: TGTGCCAGCAGTGAAAAACAGGGGGTGACTCAGCCCCAGCATTTT; CDR3aa: CASSEKQGVTQPQHF
j_gene: TRBJ2-1; d_gene: TRBD2; v_gene: TRBV30; abundance: -; CDR3nt: TGTGCCTGGAGTGTAAGTAGCGGGAGGGCCATATCCTACAATGAGCAGTTCTTC; CDR3aa: CAWSVSSGRAISYNEQFF
j_gene: TRBJ1-1; d_gene: -; v_gene: TRBV5-1; abundance: -; CDR3nt: TGCGCCAGCAGCCCGGGACACTGGAACACTGAAGCTTTCTTT; CDR3aa: CASSPGHWNTEAFF
j_gene: TRBJ1-1; d_gene: -; v_gene: TRBV7-9; abundance: few; CDR3nt: TGTGCCAGCAGCTTAGCCGATGGGGGGACTGAAGCTTTCTTT; CDR3aa: CASSLADGGTEAFF
j_gene: TRBJ2-7; d_gene: TRBD1; v_gene: TRBV6-1; abundance: -; CDR3nt: TGTGCCAGCAGTGACCGTGCTCCGGGACAGGGGCCAAGCTACGAGCAGTACTTC; CDR3aa: CASSDRAPGQGPSYEQYF
j_gene: TRBJ2-2; d_gene: TRBD2; v_gene: TRBV29-1; abundance: -; CDR3nt: TGCAGCGTTGAACCGGGAGGGTCGGCCGGGGAGCTGTTTTTT; CDR3aa: CSVEPGGSAGELFF
j_gene: TRBJ2-2; d_gene: TRBD1; v_gene: TRBV5-1; abundance: -; CDR3nt: TGCGCCAGCAGCCGGGGATTCAGGGGGCAAGACACCGGGGAGCTGTTTTTT; CDR3aa: CASSRGFRGQDTGELFF
j_gene: TRBJ1-1; d_gene: -; v_gene: TRBV6-5; abundance: -; CDR3nt: TGTGCCAGCAGTTACTCGCGGGGGATTGAAGCTTTCTTT; CDR3aa: CASSYSRGIEAFF
j_gene: TRBJ2-1; d_gene: TRBD2; v_gene: TRBV19; abundance: -; CDR3nt: TGTGCCAGTAGTATAAGCGGGAGCGCCTACAATGAGCAGTTCTTC; CDR3aa: CASSISGSAYNEQFF
j_gene: TRBJ1-4; d_gene: TRBD1; v_gene: TRBV7-9; abundance: few; CDR3nt: TGTGCCAGCAGCTTACTAGTGGGGACAGGTGACGAAAAACTGTTTTTT; CDR3aa: CASSLLVGTGDEKLFF
j_gene: TRBJ1-5; d_gene: -; v_gene: TRBV2; abundance: -; CDR3nt: TGTGCCAGCAGTGTACTCATCAATCAGCCCCAGCATTTT; CDR3aa: CASSVLINQPQHF
j_gene: TRBJ2-7; d_gene: TRBD1; v_gene: TRBV5-1; abundance: -; CDR3nt: TGCGCCAGCAGCACCGGGACAGCTCTCTCCTACGAGCAGTACTTC; CDR3aa: CASSTGTALSYEQYF
j_gene: TRBJ1-2; d_gene: TRBD1; v_gene: TRBV6-4; abundance: -; CDR3nt: TGTGCCAGCAGTGAGGGACAGTCCAACTATGGCTACACCTTC; CDR3aa: CASSEGQSNYGYTF
j_gene: TRBJ1-2; d_gene: TRBD1; v_gene: TRBV28; abundance: -; CDR3nt: TGTGCCAGCAGCTCCACAGGGGTCTATGGCTACACCTTC; CDR3aa: CASSSTGVYGYTF
j_gene: TRBJ1-5; d_gene: -; v_gene: TRBV5-1; abundance: -; CDR3nt: TGCGCCAGCAGCTTGTCGCTGGGGCCCGATCAGCCCCAGCATTTT; CDR3aa: CASSLSLGPDQPQHF
j_gene: TRBJ1-5; d_gene: -; v_gene: TRBV30; abundance: -; CDR3nt: TGTGCCTGGAGTACCGGGGTGGATCAGCCCCAGCATTTT; CDR3aa: CAWSTGVDQPQHF
j_gene: TRBJ2-1; d_gene: TRBD1; v_gene: TRBV7-9; abundance: -; CDR3nt: TGTGCCAGCAGCTTAGGGTGGACAGGGGTTTTTGGGAATGAGCAGTTCTTC; CDR3aa: CASSLGWTGVFGNEQFF
j_gene: TRBJ1-2; d_gene: TRBD1; v_gene: TRBV11-2; abundance: -; CDR3nt: TGTGCCAGCAACCGACAGGGGTCTCTCTATGGCTACACCTTC; CDR3aa: CASNRQGSLYGYTF
j_gene: TRBJ2-2; d_gene: -; v_gene: TRBV5-6; abundance: -; CDR3nt: TGTGCCAGCAGCTTGGGCAGGTTAAACACCGGGGAGCTGTTTTTT; CDR3aa: CASSLGRLNTGELFF
j_gene: TRBJ2-1; d_gene: TRBD2; v_gene: TRBV7-2; abundance: -; CDR3nt: TGTGCCAGCAGCTTCGGGACTAGCGCGACCTCCTACAATGAGCAGTTCTTC; CDR3aa: CASSFGTSATSYNEQFF
j_gene: TRBJ2-7; d_gene: TRBD2; v_gene: TRBV30; abundance: -; CDR3nt: TGTGCCTGGAGTCTCGGTAGCGGGAGGGCAGGTGAGCAGTACTTC; CDR3aa: CAWSLGSGRAGEQYF
j_gene: TRBJ1-1; d_gene: -; v_gene: TRBV7-9; abundance: -; CDR3nt: TGTGCCAGCAGTCTCATGGGGCCCACTGAAGCTTTCTTT; CDR3aa: CASSLMGPTEAFF
j_gene: TRBJ1-5; d_gene: -; v_gene: TRBV14; abundance: -; CDR3nt: TGTGCCAGCAGCCAAGAACTGAATCAGCCCCAGCATTTT; CDR3aa: CASSQELNQPQHF